The clone carrying this T cell receptor (beta chain) was seen many times. Amplification of ligated cDNA took four PCR rounds with SP2 and nested alpha and beta constant primers. TCRdb re-called the 5' RACE reads through MiXCR, storing one row per CDR3 protein. This sample carries approximately 49,000 distinct CDR3 sequences, roughly 4.7% of them seen once, and the ten largest clones take around 0.84%. This specimen belongs to a study of naive and memory T cell subsets. V was pared by 0 bases and J by 8 bases, with 12 bases between. Germline lookup yields CDR1 SGHRS and CDR2 YFSETQ. This CDR3 has 14 amino acids. TCR cDNA received a 3' ligated oligonucleotide that carried a UMI.

The rearrangement links TRBV5-1 to TRBJ2-1; no reliable D call. The clonotype originates from a female donor in good health. This chain's CDR3 is CASSLAVVRDEQFF. The CDR3 bases are TGCGCCAGCAGCTTGGCCGTGGTTAGGGATGAGCAGTTCTTC.